The next 8 T cell receptor beta chains were all read from a single sample in a study of T-cell reconstitution after alpha-beta-depleted transplantation in children. Preparation of the TCRbeta library was carried out with unique molecular identifiers. TCRdb fed the PCR reads into MiXCR, producing one record per CDR3 protein. The table lists hundreds of thousands of distinct CDR3 sequences, about an eighth of them singletons. Sequenced here: PBMCs, sampled before TCRalphabeta/CD19-depleted stem cell transplant. Source of these receptors: a girl aged 2-9 years with congenital amegakaryocytic thrombocytopenia, due to receive a stem cell transplant.

There are a few counts of this clonotype. The V gene is TRBV7-2, the J gene TRBJ2-5; TRBD2 agrees at 9 bases. Unmatched junction bases numbered 10, after V lost 4 bases and J lost 4 bases. Germline loops: CDR1 SGHTA, CDR2 FQGNSA. CDR3 length: 16 residues. The CDR3 region is CASSSSAGTSRETQYF. In DNA, the CDR3 is TGTGCCAGCAGCTCCTCCGCCGGGACTAGCCGAGAGACCCAGTACTTC.

This clonotype was seen ten or more times. The J gene is TRBJ2-7, the V gene TRBV6-5; D ambiguous. This CDR3 spans 14 amino acids. The V end was cut by 2 bases, the J end by 2 bases, with 10 bases between. Germline CDR1 MNHEY, CDR2 SVGAGI. The CDR3 protein is CASSYNGFPYEQYF. CDR3 in DNA: TGTGCCAGCAGTTACAACGGGTTCCCCTACGAGCAGTACTTC.

This sequence joins TRBV5-1 and TRBJ2-1, with D perhaps being TRBD1 or TRBD2 (5 bases each). With 5 bases removed from V and 10 bases from J, the gap between germline ends came to 16 bases. Germline V gene data show CDR1 as SGHRS and CDR2 as YFSETQ. The CDR3 extends over 13 amino acids. This CDR3 is CASRGTSKGEQFF. In nucleotides, the CDR3 is TGCGCCAGCAGAGGGACGTCCAAGGGAGAGCAGTTCTTC.

About this clonotype itself: This may come from a read error, since a much larger clone is one base off. The chain combines TRBV12-3 or TRBV12-4 with TRBJ2-5, with D perhaps given as TRBD1 or TRBD2 (5 bases each). The germline V and J ends were trimmed by 7 bases and 9 bases, with 18 bases remaining between them. The CDR3 has 13 amino acids. This chain's CDR3 is CASKSDMGESQYF. CDR3 coding DNA: TGTGCCAGCAAAAGCGACATGGGGGAGTCCCAGTACTTC.

This clonotype occurred a few times. This chain joins TRBV14 and TRBJ2-3; D remains unclear. V was pared by 3 bases and J by 3 bases, with 10 bases between. There are 14 residues in the CDR3. From germline, CDR1 is SGHDN and CDR2 FVKESK. The CDR3 DNA follows: TGTGCCAGCAGCCACCTCCTAGAGACAGATACGCAGTATTTT. It codes for CASSHLLETDTQYF.

This clonotype was seen ten or more times. CDR3 sequence: CASSLEQTDTQYF. DNA for the CDR3: TGTGCCAGCAGTTTAGAACAAACAGATACGCAGTATTTT. The rearrangement links TRBV28 to TRBJ2-3; D ambiguous. This CDR3 has 13 amino acids. The V end was cut by 2 bases, the J end by 3 bases, with 6 bases between. In germline, CDR1 is MDHEN, CDR2 SYDVKM.

At least ten counts were recorded for this clonotype. The rearrangement uses TRBV5-1 and TRBJ2-3; D gene ambiguous. CDR3 length equals 14 residues. The V and J ends lost 4 bases and 0 bases respectively, with 9 bases between them. CDR1 is SGHRS, CDR2 YFSETQ, per germline. CDR3 in DNA: TGCGCCAGCAGCCTAACCCCTAGCACAGATACGCAGTATTTT. It translates to CASSLTPSTDTQYF.

This clonotype was observed at least ten times. This sequence joins TRBV20-1 and TRBJ2-7, with 12 bases identical to TRBD2. Germline V gene sequence: CDR1 DFQATT, CDR2 SNEGSKA (reference sequence). The junction had 6 bases not matched to a gene; V was cut back by 0 bases and J by 6 bases. The CDR3 runs 15 residues. The CDR3 sequence is CSAREASGRASEQYF. In DNA, the CDR3 is TGCAGTGCTAGAGAGGCTAGCGGGAGGGCCTCCGAGCAGTACTTC.